The 3 T cell receptor beta chains below come from one sample, sequenced in a study of cytomegalovirus exposure and HLA in healthy donors. 60 Vbeta and 13 Jbeta primers were used in PCR. The method was immunoSEQ multiplex PCR; TCRdb's version includes in-frame clones alone and lacks a portion of them. The data hold approximately 130,000 clones, with more than 80% observed a single time. The source material was PBMCs. The receptors were sampled from a woman aged 30 to 39 in good health and CMV-seropositive.

The chain employs TRBV15 and TRBJ2-1; 9 bases map to TRBD2. Trimming took 5 bases from V and 6 from J; bases not matched to a gene: 20. The germline V gene has CDR1 LNHNV and CDR2 YYDKDF (reference sequence). This CDR3 spans 19 amino acids. CDR3 residues: CATSPKGLGLAIQSNEQFF. CDR3 nucleotide sequence: TGTGCCACCAGCCCAAAAGGGCTCGGACTAGCGATCCAAAGCAATGAGCAGTTCTTC.

The chain joins TRBV6-1 to TRBJ1-5; TRBD1 aligns across 9 bases. Looked up from germline, CDR1 is MNHNS and CDR2 is SASEGT. J was trimmed by 6 bases and V by 2 bases; bases with no gene match: 14. The CDR3 runs to 18 residues. CDR3 in amino acids: CASSEFLRKQGARQPQHF. The CDR3, as DNA: TGTGCCAGCAGTGAATTCTTGCGAAAACAGGGGGCGCGTCAGCCCCAGCATTTT.

This clone came up once. The V and J genes are TRBV19 and TRBJ1-5; TRBD1 agrees at 7 bases. CDR1 is LNHDA and CDR2 is SQIVND in the germline V gene (reference sequence). Trimming cost V 1 base and J 6 bases; bases outside gene matches: 6. This CDR3 region has 15 residues. The CDR3 protein is CASSIGQGVSQPQHF. DNA of the CDR3: TGTGCCAGTAGTATAGGGCAGGGGGTCTCTCAGCCCCAGCATTTT.